This T cell receptor beta chain comes out of a study of siplizumab effects on memory and regulatory T cells. The CDR3 is 15 residues long. V trimming: 2 bases; J trimming: 0 bases; junction bases outside the gene matches: 3. Germline lookup yields CDR1 MDHEN and CDR2 SYDVKM. Only in-frame clones appear in the TCRdb table, and some are missing; sequencing was by immunoSEQ multiplex PCR. Of some 97,000 clones listed, about 91% were seen once; the top ten hold 0.15%. Sequencing was done on a sample of CD4+ T cells sorted from blood. This chain links TRBV28 with TRBJ1-1; 7 bases match TRBD1. The source is a human donor in good health. The CDR3 DNA reads as TGTGCCAGCAGTTTAGGGACAGCCATGAACACTGAAGCTTTCTTT. It codes for CASSLGTAMNTEAFF.